The 8 T cell receptor beta chains listed next were all sequenced from one sample in a study of T cell changes during pregnancy in multiple sclerosis. Clones were sequenced by immunoSEQ multiplex PCR, and TCRdb holds only the in-frame ones, with some missing. The data contain about 66,000 clones, 90% to 95% of them singletons. Sequencing was performed on CD8+ T cells from peripheral blood mononuclear cells, taken before pregnancy. The receptors were sampled from a female donor with multiple sclerosis, enrolled in a pregnancy study.

The chain recombines TRBV9 with TRBJ2-1; 8 nucleotides line up with TRBD2. The ends lost 0 bases at V and 2 bases at J; junction bases unmatched: 4. Germline CDR1 SGDLS, CDR2 YYNGEE. CDR3 length: 16 residues. CDR3 nucleotide sequence: TGTGCCAGCAGCGTAGACGGGGGGGCTACCTACAATGAGCAGTTCTTC. Its translation is CASSVDGGATYNEQFF.

CDR3 region: CASITRGVGEAFF. CDR3 in DNA: TGTGCCAGCATTACCAGGGGAGTGGGTGAAGCTTTCTTT. The chain links TRBV2 to TRBJ1-1, with D perhaps matching TRBD1 (6 bases). The germline V and J ends were trimmed by 7 bases and 7 bases, with 16 bases remaining between them. The germline V gene encodes CDR1 SNHLY and CDR2 FYNNEI. CDR3 size: 13 residues.

This clone has only a few counts. The J gene is TRBJ2-1, the V gene TRBV9; TRBD2 matches at 8 bases. V shed 0 bases and J 2 bases; nucleotides not matched to a gene: 4. CDR1 SGDLS and CDR2 YYNGEE come from the germline V gene. This CDR3 contains 16 residues. The CDR3 reads CASSVGRSGTYNEQFF. The CDR3 DNA follows: TGTGCCAGCAGCGTAGGACGTAGCGGGACCTACAATGAGCAGTTCTTC. Variable domain in full (rest from reference TRBV9 and TRBJ2-1): DSGVTQTPKHLITATGQRVTLRCSPRSGDLSVYWYQQSLDQGLQFLIQYYNGEERAKGNILERFSAQQFPDLHSELNLSSLELGDSALYFCASSVGRSGTYNEQFFGPGTRLTVL.

V usage is TRBV27 and J usage is TRBJ1-1, with 9 bases matching TRBD1. Germline values: CDR1 MNHEY, CDR2 SMNVEV (reference sequence). Losses at the gene ends were 3 bases for V and 5 bases for J; bases not matched to a gene: 7. The CDR3 is 15 amino acids. The CDR3 region is CASSFSQGAGTEAFF. CDR3 bases: TGTGCCAGCAGTTTCTCACAGGGGGCAGGGACTGAAGCTTTCTTT.

The genes are TRBV2 and TRBJ2-1; 8 bases map to TRBD1. The CDR3 is made up of 18 amino acids. J lost 5 bases, V lost 0 bases, and 12 bases had no gene match. Germline loops: CDR1 SNHLY, CDR2 FYNNEI. This chain's CDR3 is CASSEALPGQAANNEQFF. CDR3 sequence (DNA): TGTGCCAGCAGTGAAGCGCTTCCGGGACAGGCAGCAAACAATGAGCAGTTCTTC.

The J gene is TRBJ1-1, the V gene TRBV5-6; no definite D call. Germline loops: CDR1 SGHDT, CDR2 YYEEEE. Trimming stripped 5 bases from V and 6 bases from J, with 8 bases between. This CDR3 comprises 11 residues. CDR3 amino acids: CASSGLSEAFF. In DNA form, the CDR3 reads TGTGCCAGCAGTGGGCTTTCTGAAGCTTTCTTT.

The V gene is TRBV5-3, the J gene TRBJ2-3; no definite D call. TRBV5-3 is an open reading frame, and its role is uncertain. The CDR3 is 12 residues long. V was cut by 10 bases and J by 1 base, with 10 bases left in between. The CDR3 sequence is CAHGAGTDTQYF. The CDR3 DNA is TGTGCCCACGGCGCGGGCACAGATACGCAGTATTTT.

The chain is built from TRBV2 and TRBJ2-1, with TRBD1 matching 7 bases. The CDR3 is 16 residues long. Germline trimming cut 0 bases from V and 3 bases from J; bases unmatched to any gene: 5. From germline, CDR1 is SNHLY and CDR2 FYNNEI. The chain's CDR3 is CASSEAGTAIYNEQFF. CDR3 nucleotides: TGTGCCAGCAGTGAAGCGGGGACAGCGATCTACAATGAGCAGTTCTTC. The full variable domain, its missing parts supplied by reference TRBV2 and TRBJ2-1, is EPEVTQTPSHQVTQMGQEVILRCVPISNHLYFYWYRQILGQKVEFLVSFYNNEISEKSEIFDDQFSVERPDGSNFTLKIRSTKLEDSAMYFCASSEAGTAIYNEQFFGPGTRLTVL.